This is a list of T cell receptor beta chains from one sample in a study of OX40 agonist ivuxolimab in advanced cancers. TCRdb keeps only in-frame clones here, not all; method: immunoSEQ multiplex PCR. Among about 22,000 clones listed, roughly nine tenths were seen once. Specimen: CD4+ or CD8+ T cells sorted from blood, collected in a trial of the OX40 agonist ivuxolimab. The origin of the receptors is an adult with an advanced solid tumor such as melanoma, head and neck, liver or kidney cancer. CDR3s include the opening cysteine and the closing phenylalanine or tryptophan. A D gene is named only where the DNA matches it firmly. Expanded clones are given a class, and other clones once, few, many or no size at all.

clone_size d_call j_call v_call cdr3_aa cdr3_nt
- TRBD1 TRBJ1-3 TRBV6-5 CASSSSGTGITIYF TGTGCCAGCAGTTCTTCCGGGACAGGGATCACCATATATTTT
- - TRBJ2-3 TRBV13 CASSLGRAADTQYF TGTGCCAGCAGCTTAGGGAGGGCCGCGGATACGCAGTATTTT
- TRBD1 TRBJ2-1 TRBV5-4 CASSPGTGQFF TGTGCCAGCAGCCCGGGGACAGGGCAGTTCTTC
- - TRBJ2-1 TRBV7-2 CASSLVGSGSPTYNEQFF TGTGCCAGCAGCTTAGTAGGGTCGGGCTCACCGACCTACAATGAGCAGTTCTTC
- - TRBJ2-7 TRBV25-1 CASSEYYSYEQYF TGTGCCAGCAGTGAATACTACTCCTACGAGCAGTACTTC
once - TRBJ1-3 TRBV2 CASGPSSGNTIYF TGTGCCAGTGGTCCGAGCTCTGGAAACACCATATATTTT
- - TRBJ2-1 TRBV4-1 CASSQGPSASPEQFF TGCGCCAGCAGCCAAGGGCCTAGCGCCTCACCTGAGCAGTTCTTC
- TRBD1 TRBJ1-2 TRBV10-1 CASRILQGRAYRTYGYTF TGCGCCAGCAGGATATTACAGGGGCGAGCCTATAGGACTTATGGCTACACCTTC
- - TRBJ2-5 TRBV9 CASSVEGIETQYF TGTGCCAGCAGCGTAGAAGGGATAGAGACCCAGTACTTC
- TRBD2 TRBJ2-7 TRBV6-5 CASSYRGGSYEQYF TGTGCCAGCAGTTATCGGGGCGGGAGCTACGAGCAGTACTTC
- TRBD2 TRBJ2-2 TRBV10-3 CAISGTSGSSDTGELFF TGTGCCATCAGCGGGACTAGCGGGAGCTCGGACACCGGGGAGCTGTTTTTT
- TRBD2 TRBJ2-3 TRBV9 CASSVGSGRATDTQYF TGTGCCAGCAGCGTAGGGTCCGGGAGGGCAACAGATACGCAGTATTTT
- TRBD2 TRBJ2-7 TRBV6-5 CASSYSSSGGYEQYF TGTGCCAGCAGTTACTCGAGCAGCGGGGGCTACGAGCAGTACTTC
- TRBD1 TRBJ1-4 TRBV9 CASSVDAGGTANEKLFF TGTGCCAGCAGCGTAGATGCGGGGGGGACAGCTAATGAAAAACTGTTTTTT
- - TRBJ2-7 TRBV18 CASSPDSTASYEQYF TGTGCCAGCTCACCAGACTCGACAGCCTCCTACGAGCAGTACTTC